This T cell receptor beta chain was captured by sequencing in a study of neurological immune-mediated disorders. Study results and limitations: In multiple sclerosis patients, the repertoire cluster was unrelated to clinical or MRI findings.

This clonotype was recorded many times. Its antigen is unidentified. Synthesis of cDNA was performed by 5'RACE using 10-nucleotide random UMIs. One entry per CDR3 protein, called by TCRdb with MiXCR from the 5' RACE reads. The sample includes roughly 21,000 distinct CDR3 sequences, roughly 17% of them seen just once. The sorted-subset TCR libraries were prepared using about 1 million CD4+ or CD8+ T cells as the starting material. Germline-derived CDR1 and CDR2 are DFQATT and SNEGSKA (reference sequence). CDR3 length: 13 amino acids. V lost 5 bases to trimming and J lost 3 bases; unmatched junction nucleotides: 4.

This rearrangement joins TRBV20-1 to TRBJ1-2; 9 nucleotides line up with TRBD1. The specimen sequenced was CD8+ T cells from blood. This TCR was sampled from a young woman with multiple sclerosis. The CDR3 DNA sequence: TGCAGTGCTGTAAGACAGGGGGACTATGGCTACACCTTC. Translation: CSAVRQGDYGYTF.